This T cell receptor beta chain was sequenced during a study of graft-versus-host responses after intestinal transplantation. This table comes from immunoSEQ multiplex PCR, and its TCRdb copy is limited to in-frame clones, with some not included. The data hold roughly 28,000 clones, with 85% to 95% observed a single time. This clone occurred once. The germline gives CDR1 MNHNS, CDR2 SASEGT. V was pared by 1 base and J by 4 bases, with 0 bases of the junction left unmatched. The CDR3 has 14 residues. The rearrangement joins TRBV6-1 to TRBJ1-2; the match to TRBD1 covers 10 bases. This clonotype was sampled from a human patient who received an intestinal transplant, so some T cells may come from the graft donor. The sequencing here drew on PBMCs, taken approximately 66 days after intestinal transplant. The CDR3 protein is CASSEGTGGYGYTF. CDR3 in DNA: TGTGCCAGCAGTGAAGGGACAGGGGGCTATGGCTACACCTTC.